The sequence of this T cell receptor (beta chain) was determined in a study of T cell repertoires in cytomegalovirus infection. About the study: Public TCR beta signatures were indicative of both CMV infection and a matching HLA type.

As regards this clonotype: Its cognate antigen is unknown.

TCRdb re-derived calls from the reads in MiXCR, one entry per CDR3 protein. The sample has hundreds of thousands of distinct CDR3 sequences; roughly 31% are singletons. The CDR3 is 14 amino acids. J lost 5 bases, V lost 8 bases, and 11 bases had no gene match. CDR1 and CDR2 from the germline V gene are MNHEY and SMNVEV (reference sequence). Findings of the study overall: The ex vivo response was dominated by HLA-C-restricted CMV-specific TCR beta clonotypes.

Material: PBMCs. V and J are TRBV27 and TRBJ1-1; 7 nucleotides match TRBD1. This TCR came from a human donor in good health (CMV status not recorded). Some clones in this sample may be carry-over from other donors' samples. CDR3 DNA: TGTGCCAGCGGGAGGACGAGGGGGCAAACTGAAGCTTTCTTT. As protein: CASGRTRGQTEAFF.